The clone carrying this T cell receptor beta chain was counted at least ten times. Its target is unknown. This record belongs to a study of breast tumors, draining lymph nodes, adjacent tissues. TCRdb analysed the multiplex PCR reads with MiXCR anew, one entry per CDR3 protein. The sample lists about 150,000 distinct CDR3 sequences, 30% to 35% occurring once. Study-level points and caveats: Compared with lymph nodes, tumors were less diverse; compared with nontumor tissue, more. The data were judged consistent with most tumor T cells coming from lymph node and expanding in tumor. Compared with basal-like, luminal-like tumors shared significantly more repertoire with nontumor tissue.

Germline V lookup: CDR1 LNHDA, CDR2 SQIVND (reference sequence). Trimming left V 3 bases short and J 4 bases short, with 3 bases between. The CDR3 contains 11 residues. Samples came from axillary lymph nodes draining the breast cancer. V and J are TRBV19 and TRBJ1-1; D not resolved. The sequence was collected from a female donor with breast cancer. Some clones in this sample may be carry-over from other donors' samples. Material: axillary lymph node tissue. The CDR3: CASSMGTEAFF. CDR3 DNA sequence: TGTGCCAGTAGTATGGGCACTGAAGCTTTCTTT.